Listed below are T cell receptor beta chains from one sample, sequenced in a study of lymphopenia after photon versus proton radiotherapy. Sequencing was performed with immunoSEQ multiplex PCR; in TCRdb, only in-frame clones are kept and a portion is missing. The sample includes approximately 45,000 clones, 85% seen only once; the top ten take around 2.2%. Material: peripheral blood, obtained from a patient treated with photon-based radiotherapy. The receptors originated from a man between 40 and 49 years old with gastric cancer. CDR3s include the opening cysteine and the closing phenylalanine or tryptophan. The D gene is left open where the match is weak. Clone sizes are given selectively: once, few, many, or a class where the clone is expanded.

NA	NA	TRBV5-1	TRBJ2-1	CASSSRGNNEQFF	TGCGCCAGCAGCTCTCGGGGGAACAATGAGCAGTTCTTC
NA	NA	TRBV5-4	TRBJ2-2	CASSLDGTGELFF	TGTGCCAGCAGCTTGGATGGCACCGGGGAGCTGTTTTTT
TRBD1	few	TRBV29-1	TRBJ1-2	CSVGDRGGYTF	TGCAGCGTTGGGGACAGGGGGGGCTACACCTTC
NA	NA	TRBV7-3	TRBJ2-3	CASSLLVADTQYF	TGTGCCAGCAGCTTACTGGTGGCAGATACGCAGTATTTT
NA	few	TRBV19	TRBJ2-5	CASSIGPGAKEETQYF	TGTGCCAGTAGTATCGGTCCAGGGGCGAAAGAAGAGACCCAGTACTTC
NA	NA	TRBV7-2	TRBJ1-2	CASSTQGNYGYTF	TGTGCCAGCAGCACACAGGGAAACTATGGCTACACCTTC
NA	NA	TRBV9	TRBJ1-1	CASSAEGTEAFF	TGTGCCAGCAGCGCCGAGGGAACTGAAGCTTTCTTT
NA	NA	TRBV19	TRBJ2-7	CATSRTTQPKEQYF	TGTGCCACCAGCCGAACCACCCAACCGAAGGAGCAGTACTTC
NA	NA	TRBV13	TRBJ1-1	CASIRSQGREAFF	TGTGCCAGCATCCGTAGCCAGGGAAGGGAAGCTTTCTTT
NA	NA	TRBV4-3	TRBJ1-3	CASSQGGFSGNTIYF	TGCGCCAGCAGCCAAGGGGGGTTCTCTGGAAACACCATATATTTT
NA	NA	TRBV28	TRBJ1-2	CASSPTGNYGYTF	TGTGCCAGCAGCCCCACAGGGAACTATGGCTACACCTTC
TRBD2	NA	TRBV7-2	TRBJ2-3	CASSSRTSGEVDTQYF	TGTGCCAGCAGCTCCCGGACTAGCGGGGAGGTAGATACGCAGTATTTT
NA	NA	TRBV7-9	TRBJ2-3	CASSPTWAGRTTDTQYF	TGTGCCAGCAGCCCGACGTGGGCAGGGCGGACCACAGATACGCAGTATTTT
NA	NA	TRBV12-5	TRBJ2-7	CASGLLQGAEQYF	TGTGCTAGTGGTTTGTTACAGGGTGCCGAGCAGTACTTC
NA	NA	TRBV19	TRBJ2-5	CASSSGFQETQYF	TGTGCCAGTAGCTCCGGATTCCAAGAGACCCAGTACTTC
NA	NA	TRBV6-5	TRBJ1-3	CASRTTLNSGNTIYF	TGTGCCAGCAGGACCACCCTAAACTCTGGAAACACCATATATTTT
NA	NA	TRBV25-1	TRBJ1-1	CASRISAYEAFF	TGTGCCAGCCGGATCAGTGCGTATGAAGCTTTCTTT
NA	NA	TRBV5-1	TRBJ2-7	CASSANTGNYEQYF	TGCGCCAGCAGCGCTAATACAGGGAACTACGAGCAGTACTTC
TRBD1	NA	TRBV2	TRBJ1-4	CASSRDRGSGKLFF	TGTGCCAGCAGTAGGGACAGGGGTTCGGGAAAACTGTTTTTT
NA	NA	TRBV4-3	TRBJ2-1	CASSQDSGVNEQFF	TGCGCCAGCAGCCAAGATTCCGGGGTGAATGAGCAGTTCTTC
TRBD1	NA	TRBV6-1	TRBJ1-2	CASSEAGTGVSKTF	TGTGCCAGCAGTGAAGCCGGGACAGGGGTATCTAAGACCTTC
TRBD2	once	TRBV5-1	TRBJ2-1	CASTRTSGGTYNEQFF	TGCGCCAGCACCCGGACTAGCGGGGGGACCTACAATGAGCAGTTCTTC
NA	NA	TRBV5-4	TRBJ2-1	CASSFRLLNEQFF	TGTGCCAGCAGCTTTAGACTCCTCAATGAGCAGTTCTTC
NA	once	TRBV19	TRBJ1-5	CASTLGYNQPQHF	TGTGCCAGTACCTTGGGGTACAATCAGCCCCAGCATTTT
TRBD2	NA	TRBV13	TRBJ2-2	CASSPGLVTGELFF	TGTGCCAGCAGCCCGGGACTAGTCACCGGGGAGCTGTTTTTT
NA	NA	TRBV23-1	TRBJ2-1	CASSHVTNEQFF	TGCGCCAGCAGTCATGTAACAAATGAGCAGTTCTTC
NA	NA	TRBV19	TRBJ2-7	CASSIRGQNSYEQYF	TGTGCCAGTAGTATCCGTGGACAGAACTCCTACGAGCAGTACTTC
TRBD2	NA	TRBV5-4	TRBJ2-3	CASRETGTSVDTQYF	TGTGCCAGCAGAGAAACCGGGACTAGTGTGGATACGCAGTATTTT
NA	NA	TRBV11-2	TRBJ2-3	CASSPVPGTDTQYF	TGTGCCAGCAGCCCAGTCCCAGGCACAGATACGCAGTATTTT
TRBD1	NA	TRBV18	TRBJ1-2	CASSPGQGALGYTF	TGTGCCAGCTCACCAGGGCAGGGGGCTCTTGGCTACACCTTC
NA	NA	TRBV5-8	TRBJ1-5	CASSLGPGLNQPQHF	TGTGCCAGCAGCTTGGGGCCTGGGCTAAATCAGCCCCAGCATTTT
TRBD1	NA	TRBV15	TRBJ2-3	CATSRWGAGQGRPDTQYF	TGTGCCACCAGCAGATGGGGAGCGGGACAGGGGAGGCCAGATACGCAGTATTTT
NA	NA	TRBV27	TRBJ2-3	CASSLVGDTSADTQYF	TGTGCCAGCAGTTTAGTGGGGGATACTAGTGCAGATACGCAGTATTTT
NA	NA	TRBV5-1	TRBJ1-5	CASSLGDGSNQPQHF	TGCGCCAGCAGCTTGGGGGACGGGAGCAATCAGCCCCAGCATTTT
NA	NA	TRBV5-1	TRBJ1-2	CASSLVLSGVHGYTF	TGCGCCAGCAGCTTGGTGTTGTCGGGAGTCCATGGCTACACCTTC
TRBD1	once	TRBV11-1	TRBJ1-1	CASSPGGQGITEAFF	TGTGCCAGCAGCCCAGGAGGACAGGGGATCACTGAAGCTTTCTTT
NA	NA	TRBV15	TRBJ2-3	CATSLASADTQYF	TGTGCCACCAGCCTTGCTAGCGCTGATACGCAGTATTTT
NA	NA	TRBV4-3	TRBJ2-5	CASSYGTSPGETQYF	TGCGCCAGCAGCTACGGGACTTCCCCGGGAGAGACCCAGTACTTC
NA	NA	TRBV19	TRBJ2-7	CASSGGGGPYEQYF	TGTGCCAGTAGTGGAGGGGGGGGCCCCTACGAGCAGTACTTC
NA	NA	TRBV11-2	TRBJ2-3	CASSLGYTDTQYF	TGTGCCAGCAGCTTAGGGTACACAGATACGCAGTATTTT
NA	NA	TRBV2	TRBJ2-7	CASSGRQGEKYRDSYYEQYF	TGTGCCAGCAGTGGCAGGCAGGGGGAAAAGTACCGGGACTCCTACTACGAGCAGTACTTC
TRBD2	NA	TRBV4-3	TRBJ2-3	CASSQSAGVGDTQYF	TGCGCCAGCAGCCAATCAGCGGGGGTGGGAGATACGCAGTATTTT
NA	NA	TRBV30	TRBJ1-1	CAWSDSAEGSMNTEAFF	TGTGCCTGGAGTGATTCGGCGGAGGGGAGCATGAACACTGAAGCTTTCTTT
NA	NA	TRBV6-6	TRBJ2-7	CASSGQSLGAYEQYF	TGTGCCAGCAGCGGACAGTCCCTAGGGGCCTACGAGCAGTACTTC
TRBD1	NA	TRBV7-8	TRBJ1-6	CASSLGSTGTGSSPLHF	TGTGCCAGCAGCTTAGGGTCGACCGGGACAGGGAGTTCACCCCTCCACTTT
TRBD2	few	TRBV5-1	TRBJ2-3	CASSRESGVSTDTQYF	TGCGCCAGCAGCCGGGAAAGCGGGGTGAGCACAGATACGCAGTATTTT
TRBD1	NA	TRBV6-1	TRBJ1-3	CASSATGGFGNTIYF	TGTGCCAGCAGTGCCACAGGGGGCTTTGGAAACACCATATATTTT
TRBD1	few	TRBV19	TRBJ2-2	CASRDRGRVTGELFF	TGTGCCAGCAGGGACAGGGGGCGTGTCACCGGGGAGCTGTTTTTT
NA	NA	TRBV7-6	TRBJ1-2	CASSLERGGYGYTF	TGTGCCAGCAGCTTAGAACGGGGCGGCTATGGCTACACCTTC
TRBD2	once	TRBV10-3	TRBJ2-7	CAMTSGGEQYF	TGTGCCATGACTAGCGGGGGCGAGCAGTACTTC